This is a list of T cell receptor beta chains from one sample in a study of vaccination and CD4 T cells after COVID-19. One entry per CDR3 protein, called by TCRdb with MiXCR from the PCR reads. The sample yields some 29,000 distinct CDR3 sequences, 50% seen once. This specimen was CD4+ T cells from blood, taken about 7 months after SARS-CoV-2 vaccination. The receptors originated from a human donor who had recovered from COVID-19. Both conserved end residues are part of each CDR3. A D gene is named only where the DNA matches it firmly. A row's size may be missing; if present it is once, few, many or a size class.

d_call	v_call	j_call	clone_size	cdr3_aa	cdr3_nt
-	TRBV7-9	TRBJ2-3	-	CASSSEATDTQYF	TGTGCCAGCAGCTCAGAGGCCACAGATACGCAGTATTTT
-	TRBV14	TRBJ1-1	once	CASSQDGRGDAEAFF	TGTGCCAGCAGCCAAGATGGTCGGGGGGACGCTGAAGCTTTCTTT
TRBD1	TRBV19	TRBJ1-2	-	CASSAPGQLYGYTF	TGTGCCAGTAGTGCACCGGGACAGCTCTATGGCTACACCTTC
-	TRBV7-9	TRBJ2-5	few	CASSRTVLALTETQYF	TGTGCCAGCAGCAGGACCGTACTAGCCCTCACAGAGACCCAGTACTTC
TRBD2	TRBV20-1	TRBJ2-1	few	CSAGGGVGNEQFF	TGCAGTGCTGGGGGAGGGGTAGGCAATGAGCAGTTCTTC
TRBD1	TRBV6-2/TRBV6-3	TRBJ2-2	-	CASSTRTGRKWWSYDTGELFF	TGTGCCAGCAGTACAAGGACAGGGCGGAAATGGTGGAGTTACGACACCGGGGAGCTGTTTTTT
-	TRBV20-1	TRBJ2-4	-	CSARIFRETAKNIQYF	TGCAGTGCTAGAATCTTTCGGGAGACGGCCAAAAACATTCAGTACTTC
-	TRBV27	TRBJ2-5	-	CASSFRLRETQYF	TGTGCCAGCAGTTTTCGTTTACGGGAGACCCAGTACTTC
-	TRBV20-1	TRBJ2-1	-	CSARSQRSSYNEQFF	TGCAGTGCTAGATCCCAGCGATCCTCCTACAATGAGCAGTTCTTC
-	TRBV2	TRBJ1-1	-	CASSSPQRDTLWGAFF	TGTGCCAGCAGCTCCCCTCAAAGGGACACCCTTTGGGGAGCTTTCTTT
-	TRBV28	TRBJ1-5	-	CASSPRLGQPQHF	TGTGCCAGCAGTCCCAGGTTGGGGCAGCCCCAGCATTTT
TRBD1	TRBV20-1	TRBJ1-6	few	CSARYRGFSPLHF	TGCAGTGCTAGGTACAGGGGTTTTTCACCCCTCCACTTT
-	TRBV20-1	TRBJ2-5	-	CSGTTYQETQYF	TGCAGTGGTACGACGTACCAAGAGACCCAGTACTTC
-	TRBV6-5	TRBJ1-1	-	CASSYGGGNTEAFF	TGTGCCAGCAGTTACGGGGGCGGAAACACTGAAGCTTTCTTT
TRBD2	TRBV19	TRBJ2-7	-	CVSSRTSSEQYF	TGTGTCAGTAGTAGGACTAGCTCCGAGCAGTACTTC
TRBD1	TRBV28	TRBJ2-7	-	CASRLTGGSYEQYF	TGTGCCAGCAGGTTGACAGGGGGTTCCTACGAGCAGTACTTC
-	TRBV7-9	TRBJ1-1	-	CASSLNYGNTEAFF	TGTGCCAGCAGCTTAAATTACGGGAACACTGAAGCTTTCTTT
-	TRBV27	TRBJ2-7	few	CASSLRRSYEQYF	TGTGCCAGCAGTTTGCGGCGGAGCTACGAGCAGTACTTC
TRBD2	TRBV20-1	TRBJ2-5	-	CSARREGGLQETQYF	TGCAGTGCTAGGCGGGAGGGCGGATTACAAGAGACCCAGTACTTC
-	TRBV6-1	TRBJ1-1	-	CASSEFSRAGLAEAFF	TGTGCCAGCAGTGAATTTTCCCGGGCGGGACTCGCTGAAGCTTTCTTT
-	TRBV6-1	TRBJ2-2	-	CASSEWAGTANTGELFF	TGTGCCAGCAGTGAATGGGCGGGAACGGCGAACACCGGGGAGCTGTTTTTT
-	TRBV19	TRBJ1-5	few	CASSINTNSNQPQHF	TGTGCCAGTAGTATCAACACGAATAGCAATCAGCCCCAGCATTTT
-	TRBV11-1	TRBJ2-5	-	CASSLLAAETQYF	TGTGCCAGCAGCTTATTGGCGGCGGAGACCCAGTACTTC
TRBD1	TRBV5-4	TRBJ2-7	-	CASSLARGLSHEQYF	TGTGCCAGCAGCTTGGCGAGGGGGCTCTCTCACGAGCAGTACTTC
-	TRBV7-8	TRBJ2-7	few	CASSQAGSYEQYF	TGTGCCAGCAGCCAGGCCGGCTCCTACGAGCAGTACTTC
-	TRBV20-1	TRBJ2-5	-	CIPMGGLETQYF	TGCATCCCAATGGGAGGCTTGGAGACCCAGTACTTC
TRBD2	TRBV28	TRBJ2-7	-	CASRPETSGRFYEQYF	TGTGCCAGCAGACCGGAGACTAGCGGGAGGTTCTACGAGCAGTACTTC
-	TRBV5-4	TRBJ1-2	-	CASSSDLNYGYTF	TGTGCCAGCAGCTCGGACTTGAACTATGGCTACACCTTC
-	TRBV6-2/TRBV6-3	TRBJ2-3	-	CASGESDTQYF	TGTGCCAGCGGGGAATCCGATACGCAGTATTTT
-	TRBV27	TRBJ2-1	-	CASSLSMSYNEQFF	TGTGCCAGCAGTTTATCCATGTCCTACAATGAGCAGTTCTTC
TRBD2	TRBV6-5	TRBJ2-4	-	CASSYSPSGSDIRYF	TGTGCCAGCAGTTACTCGCCTAGCGGGAGTGACATTCGGTACTTC
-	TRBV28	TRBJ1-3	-	CASSAPRASGNTIYF	TGTGCCAGCAGCGCTCCCAGGGCCTCTGGAAACACCATATATTTT
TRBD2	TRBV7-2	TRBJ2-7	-	CASSLAWTSGRANEQYF	TGTGCCAGCAGCTTAGCCTGGACTAGCGGGAGGGCAAACGAGCAGTACTTC
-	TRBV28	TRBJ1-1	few	CASSLYVDPDTEAFF	TGTGCCAGCAGTTTATACGTAGATCCGGACACTGAAGCTTTCTTT
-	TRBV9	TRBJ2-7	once	CASSVEPGASYEQYF	TGTGCCAGCAGCGTAGAGCCAGGAGCCTCCTACGAGCAGTACTTC
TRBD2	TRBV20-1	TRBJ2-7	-	CSARAFTSGAPYEQYF	TGCAGTGCTAGAGCTTTTACTAGCGGTGCCCCCTACGAGCAGTACTTC
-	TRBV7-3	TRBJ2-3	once	CASSTLGPDTQYF	TGTGCCAGCAGTACTTTGGGGCCAGATACGCAGTATTTT
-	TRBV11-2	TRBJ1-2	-	CASSSEEGHYGYTF	TGTGCCAGCAGCTCCGAAGAAGGGCACTATGGCTACACCTTC
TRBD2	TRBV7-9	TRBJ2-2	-	CAGSSGTSKHAELFF	TGTGCCGGCAGCTCCGGGACTAGCAAGCATGCGGAGCTGTTTTTT
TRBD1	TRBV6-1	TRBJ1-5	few	CASSEAYRGVMEPQHF	TGTGCCAGCAGTGAAGCATACAGGGGCGTCATGGAGCCCCAGCATTTT
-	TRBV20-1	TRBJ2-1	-	CSARDSRSSGFYNEQFF	TGCAGTGCTAGAGATTCCCGGTCTTCGGGGTTTTACAATGAGCAGTTCTTC
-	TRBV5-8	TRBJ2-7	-	CASSLVLTYEQYF	TGTGCCAGCAGCTTGGTTTTGACCTACGAGCAGTACTTC
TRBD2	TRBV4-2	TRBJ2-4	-	CASTQVWGGPRGRNIQYF	TGTGCCAGCACCCAGGTCTGGGGAGGGCCGAGAGGAAGGAACATTCAGTACTTC
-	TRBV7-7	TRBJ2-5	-	CASSQGHYQETQYF	TGTGCTAGCAGCCAAGGACACTACCAAGAGACCCAGTACTTC
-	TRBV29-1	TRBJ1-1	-	CSIGITGASEAFF	TGCAGCATAGGGATAACCGGGGCCTCTGAAGCTTTCTTT
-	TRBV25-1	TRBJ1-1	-	CASSRGEGGSSNTEAFF	TGTGCCAGCAGTCGGGGTGAGGGGGGAAGTTCGAACACTGAAGCTTTCTTT